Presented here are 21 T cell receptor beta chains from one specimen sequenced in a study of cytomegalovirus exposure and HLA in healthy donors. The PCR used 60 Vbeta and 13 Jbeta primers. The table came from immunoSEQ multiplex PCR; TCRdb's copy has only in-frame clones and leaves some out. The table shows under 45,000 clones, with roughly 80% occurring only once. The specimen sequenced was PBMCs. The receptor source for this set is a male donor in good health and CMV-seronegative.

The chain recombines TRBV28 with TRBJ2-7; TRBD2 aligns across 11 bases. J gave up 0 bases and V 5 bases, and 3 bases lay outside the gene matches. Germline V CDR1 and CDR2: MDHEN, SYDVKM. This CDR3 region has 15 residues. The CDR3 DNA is TGTGCCAGCAGTCCCGGGACTAGCGGCTCCTACGAGCAGTACTTC. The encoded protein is CASSPGTSGSYEQYF.

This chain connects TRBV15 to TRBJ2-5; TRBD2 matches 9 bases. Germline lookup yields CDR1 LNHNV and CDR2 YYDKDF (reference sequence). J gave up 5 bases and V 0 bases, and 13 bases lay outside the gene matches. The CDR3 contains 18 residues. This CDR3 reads CATSRDRAGGPVSETQYF. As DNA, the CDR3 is TGTGCCACCAGCAGAGATCGGGCGGGGGGGCCCGTCTCGGAGACCCAGTACTTC.

The CDR3 region has the DNA TGTGCCTGGGATTCCACAGGGGGCCGGGCGGGCTACACCTTC. Protein product: CAWDSTGGRAGYTF. V is TRBV30 and J is TRBJ1-2, with TRBD1 identical over 9 bases. V gave up 5 bases and J gave up 8 bases; unmatched junction bases: 12. The CDR3 runs to 14 residues. Germline lookup yields CDR1 GTSNPN and CDR2 SVGIG (reference sequence).

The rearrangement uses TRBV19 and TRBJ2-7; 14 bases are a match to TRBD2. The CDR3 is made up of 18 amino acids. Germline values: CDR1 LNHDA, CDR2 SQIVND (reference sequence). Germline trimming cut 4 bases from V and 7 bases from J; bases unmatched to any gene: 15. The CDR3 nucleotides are TGTGCCAGTAGTAGCGAGTTCGCCGGGACTAGCGGGAGTGGGGAGCAGTACTTC. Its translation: CASSSEFAGTSGSGEQYF.

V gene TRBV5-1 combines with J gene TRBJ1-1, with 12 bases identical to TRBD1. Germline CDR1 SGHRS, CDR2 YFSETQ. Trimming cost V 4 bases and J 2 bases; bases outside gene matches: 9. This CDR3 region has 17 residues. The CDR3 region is CASSLGTGGGGNTEAFF. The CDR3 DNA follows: TGCGCCAGCAGCCTTGGGACAGGGGGCGGCGGTAACACTGAAGCTTTCTTT.

This chain's CDR3 is CASSLGQNTEAFF. CDR3 coding DNA: TGTGCCAGCAGCTTAGGACAGAACACTGAAGCTTTCTTT. V and J are TRBV7-2 and TRBJ1-1, with D unresolved. The CDR3 is made up of 13 amino acids. Germline-derived CDR1 and CDR2 are SGHTA and FQGNSA. The V end was cut by 1 base, the J end by 1 base, with 4 bases between. The whole variable domain, remainder taken from reference TRBV7-2 and TRBJ1-1, is GAGVSQSPSNKVTEKGKDVELRCDPISGHTALYWYRQSLGQGLEFLIYFQGNSAPDKSGLPSDRFSAERTGGSVSTLTIQRTQQEDSAVYLCASSLGQNTEAFFGQGTRLTVV.

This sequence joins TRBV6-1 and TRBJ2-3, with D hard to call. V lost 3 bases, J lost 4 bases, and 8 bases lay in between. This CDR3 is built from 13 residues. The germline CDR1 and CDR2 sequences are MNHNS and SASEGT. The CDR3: CASSEVSPDTQYF. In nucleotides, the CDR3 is TGTGCCAGCAGTGAGGTTAGTCCAGATACGCAGTATTTT.

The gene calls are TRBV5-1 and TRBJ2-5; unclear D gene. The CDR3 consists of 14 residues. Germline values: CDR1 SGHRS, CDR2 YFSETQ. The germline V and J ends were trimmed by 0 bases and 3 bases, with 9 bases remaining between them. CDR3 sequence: CASSLAVAEETQYF. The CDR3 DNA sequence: TGCGCCAGCAGCTTGGCCGTGGCAGAAGAGACCCAGTACTTC. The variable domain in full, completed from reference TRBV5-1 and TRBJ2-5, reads KAGVTQTPRYLIKTRGQQVTLSCSPISGHRSVSWYQQTPGQGLQFLFEYFSETQRNKGNFPGRFSGRQFSNSRSEMNVSTLELGDSALYLCASSLAVAEETQYFGPGTRLLVL.

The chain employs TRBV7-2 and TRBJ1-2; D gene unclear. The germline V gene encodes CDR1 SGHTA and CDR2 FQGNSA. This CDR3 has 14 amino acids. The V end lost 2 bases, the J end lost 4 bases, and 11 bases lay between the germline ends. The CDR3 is CASSLPNLFYGYTF. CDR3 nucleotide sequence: TGTGCCAGCAGCTTACCAAATTTGTTCTATGGCTACACCTTC.

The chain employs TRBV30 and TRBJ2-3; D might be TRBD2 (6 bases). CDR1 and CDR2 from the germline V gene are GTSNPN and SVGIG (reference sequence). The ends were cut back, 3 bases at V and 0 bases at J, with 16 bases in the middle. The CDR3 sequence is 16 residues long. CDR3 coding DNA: TGTGCCTGGAGGGATGGACGGAGGGCTAGCACAGATACGCAGTATTTT. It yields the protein CAWRDGRRASTDTQYF. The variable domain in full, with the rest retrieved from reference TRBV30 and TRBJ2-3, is SQTIHQWPATLVQPVGSPLSLECTVEGTSNPNLYWYRQAAGRGLQLLFYSVGIGQISSEVPQNLSASRPQDRQFILSSKKLLLSDSGFYLCAWRDGRRASTDTQYFGPGTRLTVL.

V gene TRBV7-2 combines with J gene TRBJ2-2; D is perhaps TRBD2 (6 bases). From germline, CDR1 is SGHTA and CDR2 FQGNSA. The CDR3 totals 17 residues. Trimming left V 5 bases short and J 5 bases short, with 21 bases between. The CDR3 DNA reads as TGTGCCAGCAGCCTCCTCCTCGGACTGGGGGGAACCGGGGAGCTGTTTTTT. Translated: CASSLLLGLGGTGELFF.

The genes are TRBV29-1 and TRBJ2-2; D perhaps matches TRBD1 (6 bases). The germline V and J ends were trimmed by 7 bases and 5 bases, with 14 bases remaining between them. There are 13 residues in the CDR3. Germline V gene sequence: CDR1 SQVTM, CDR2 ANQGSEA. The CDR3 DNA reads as TGCAGCGCCAAACAGGGAAAGACCGGGGAGCTGTTTTTT. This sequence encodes CSAKQGKTGELFF.

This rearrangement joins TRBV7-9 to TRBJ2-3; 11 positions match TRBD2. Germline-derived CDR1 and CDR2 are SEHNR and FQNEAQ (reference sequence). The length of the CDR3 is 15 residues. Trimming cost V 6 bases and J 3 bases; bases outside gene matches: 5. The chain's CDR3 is CASSYSGGATDTQYF. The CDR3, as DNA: TGTGCCAGCAGTTATAGCGGGGGGGCAACAGATACGCAGTATTTT.

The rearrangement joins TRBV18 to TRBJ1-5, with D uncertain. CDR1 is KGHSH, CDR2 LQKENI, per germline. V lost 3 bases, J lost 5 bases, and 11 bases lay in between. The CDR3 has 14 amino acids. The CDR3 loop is CASSPLAGDQPQHF. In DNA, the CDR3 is TGTGCCAGCTCACCGCTGGCGGGAGATCAGCCCCAGCATTTT.

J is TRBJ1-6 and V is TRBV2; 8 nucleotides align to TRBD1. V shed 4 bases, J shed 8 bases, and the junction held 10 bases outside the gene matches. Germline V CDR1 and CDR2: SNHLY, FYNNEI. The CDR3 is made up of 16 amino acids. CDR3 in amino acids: CASSARQGASYSPLHF. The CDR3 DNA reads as TGTGCCAGCAGTGCTCGGCAGGGGGCCTCTTATTCACCCCTCCACTTT.

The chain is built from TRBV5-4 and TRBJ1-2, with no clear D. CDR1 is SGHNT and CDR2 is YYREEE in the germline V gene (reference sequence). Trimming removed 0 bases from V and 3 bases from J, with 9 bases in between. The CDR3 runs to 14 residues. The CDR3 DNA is TGTGCCAGCAGCTTGGTAGGAGGGCACTATGGCTACACCTTC. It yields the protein CASSLVGGHYGYTF.

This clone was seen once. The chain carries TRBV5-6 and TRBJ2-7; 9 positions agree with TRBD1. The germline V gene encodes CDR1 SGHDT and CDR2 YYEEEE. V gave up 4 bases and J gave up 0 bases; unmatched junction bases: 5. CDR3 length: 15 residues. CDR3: CASSPGTGSSYEQYF. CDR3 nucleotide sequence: TGTGCCAGCAGCCCCGGGACAGGGAGCTCCTACGAGCAGTACTTC.

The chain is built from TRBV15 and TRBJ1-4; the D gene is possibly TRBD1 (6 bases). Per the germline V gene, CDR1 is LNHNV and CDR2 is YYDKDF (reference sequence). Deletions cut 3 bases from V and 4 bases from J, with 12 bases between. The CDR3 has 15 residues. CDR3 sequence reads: CATSSSGASNEKLFF. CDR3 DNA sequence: TGTGCCACCAGCAGTTCAGGGGCGAGTAATGAAAAACTGTTTTTT.

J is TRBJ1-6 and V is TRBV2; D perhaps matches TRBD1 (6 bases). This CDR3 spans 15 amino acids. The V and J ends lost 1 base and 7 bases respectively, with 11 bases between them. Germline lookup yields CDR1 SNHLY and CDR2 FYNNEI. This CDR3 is CASSEVTDSNSPLHF. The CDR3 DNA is TGTGCCAGCAGTGAAGTCACGGACAGCAATTCACCCCTCCACTTT.

CDR3: CASSQDLGPGGWNGYTF. CDR3 bases: TGCGCCAGCAGCCAAGATCTAGGCCCAGGGGGATGGAATGGCTACACCTTC. The chain recombines TRBV4-3 with TRBJ1-2; 7 bases align to TRBD1. Germline loops: CDR1 LGHNA, CDR2 YSLEER. The CDR3 sequence is 17 residues long. Trimming removed 0 bases from V and 6 bases from J; junction bases left unmatched: 13.

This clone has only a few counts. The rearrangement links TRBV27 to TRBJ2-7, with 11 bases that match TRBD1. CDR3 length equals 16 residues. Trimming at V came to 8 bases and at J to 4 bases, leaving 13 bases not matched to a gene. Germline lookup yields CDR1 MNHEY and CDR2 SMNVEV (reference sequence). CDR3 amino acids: CASGEGRTGGPYEQYF. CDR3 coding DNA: TGTGCCAGCGGGGAGGGGCGGACAGGGGGCCCTTACGAGCAGTACTTC.